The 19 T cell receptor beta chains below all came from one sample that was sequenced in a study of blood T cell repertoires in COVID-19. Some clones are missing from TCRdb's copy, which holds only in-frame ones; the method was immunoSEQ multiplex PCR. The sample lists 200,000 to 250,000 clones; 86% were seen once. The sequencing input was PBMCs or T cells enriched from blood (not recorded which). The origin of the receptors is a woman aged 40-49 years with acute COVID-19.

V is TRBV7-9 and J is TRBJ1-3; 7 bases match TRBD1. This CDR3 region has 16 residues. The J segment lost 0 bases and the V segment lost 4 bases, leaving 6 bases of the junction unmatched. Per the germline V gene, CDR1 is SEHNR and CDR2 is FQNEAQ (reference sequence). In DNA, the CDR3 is TGTGCCAGCAGCTCCGGACAGGACTCCTCTGGAAACACCATATATTTT. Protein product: CASSSGQDSSGNTIYF.

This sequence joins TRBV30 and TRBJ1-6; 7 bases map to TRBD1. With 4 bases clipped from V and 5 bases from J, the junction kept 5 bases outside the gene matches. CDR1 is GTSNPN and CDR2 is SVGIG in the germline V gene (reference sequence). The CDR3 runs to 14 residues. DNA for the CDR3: TGTGCCTGGACAGGGGGAATGGATAATTCACCCCTCCACTTT. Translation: CAWTGGMDNSPLHF.

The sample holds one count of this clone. The DNA of the CDR3 is TGTGCCAGCAGTGAAAACTATAATGAAAAACTGTTTTTT. Its translation: CASSENYNEKLFF. This chain joins TRBV6-1 and TRBJ1-4; no clear D. The V gene's germline CDR1 is MNHNS and CDR2 SASEGT. The V end was cut by 2 bases, the J end by 4 bases, with 5 bases between. The CDR3 contains 13 residues.

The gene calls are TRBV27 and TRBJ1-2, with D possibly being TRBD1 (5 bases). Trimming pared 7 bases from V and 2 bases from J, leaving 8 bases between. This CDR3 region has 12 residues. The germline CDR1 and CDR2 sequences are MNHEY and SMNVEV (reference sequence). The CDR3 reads CASTTGNYGYTF. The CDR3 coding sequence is TGTGCCAGCACTACAGGAAACTATGGCTACACCTTC.

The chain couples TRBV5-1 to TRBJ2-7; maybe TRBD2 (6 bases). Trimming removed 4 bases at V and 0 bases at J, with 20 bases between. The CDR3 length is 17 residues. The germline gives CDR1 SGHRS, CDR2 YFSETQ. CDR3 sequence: CASSLMGTGESSYEQYV. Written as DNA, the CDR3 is TGCGCCAGCAGCCTAATGGGGACTGGAGAGAGCTCCTACGAGCAGTACGTC.

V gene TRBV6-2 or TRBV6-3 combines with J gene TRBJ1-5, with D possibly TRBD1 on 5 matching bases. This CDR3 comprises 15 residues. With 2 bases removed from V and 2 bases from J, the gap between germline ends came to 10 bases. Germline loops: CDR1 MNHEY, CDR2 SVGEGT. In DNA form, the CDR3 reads TGTGCCAGCAGTTACGGGGCAGTGCGCAATCAGCCCCAGCATTTT. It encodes CASSYGAVRNQPQHF.

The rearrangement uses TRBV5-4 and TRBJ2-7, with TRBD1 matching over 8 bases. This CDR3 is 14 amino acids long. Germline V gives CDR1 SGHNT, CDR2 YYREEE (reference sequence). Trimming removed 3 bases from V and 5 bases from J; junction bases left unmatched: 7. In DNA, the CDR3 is TGTGCCAGCAGCTCGGGATCGGACAGGGACGAGCAGTACTTC. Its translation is CASSSGSDRDEQYF.

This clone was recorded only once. The CDR3, as DNA: TGCGCCAGCAGCCCCCGGGGTGGACTAGCGGGGGGAAATGAGCAGTTCTTC. Translation gives CASSPRGGLAGGNEQFF. The chain links TRBV5-1 to TRBJ2-1; 14 nucleotides align to TRBD2. This CDR3 comprises 17 residues. The ends lost 4 bases at V and 7 bases at J; junction bases unmatched: 10. CDR1 is SGHRS and CDR2 is YFSETQ in the germline V gene.

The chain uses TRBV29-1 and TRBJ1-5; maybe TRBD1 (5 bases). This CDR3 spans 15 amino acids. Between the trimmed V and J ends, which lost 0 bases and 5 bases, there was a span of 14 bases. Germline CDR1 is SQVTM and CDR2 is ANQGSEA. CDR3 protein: CSVEDIRAGYQPQHF. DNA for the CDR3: TGCAGCGTTGAAGATATCAGGGCAGGCTATCAGCCCCAGCATTTT.

CDR3 DNA: TGCAGCGTTGGGCTGACTAGCGGGGGGTATACAGATACGCAGTATTTT. This sequence encodes CSVGLTSGGYTDTQYF. The rearrangement joins TRBV29-1 to TRBJ2-3, with 13 positions matching TRBD2. This CDR3 spans 16 amino acids. With 4 bases clipped from V and 3 bases from J, the junction kept 7 bases outside the gene matches. Germline V gene data show CDR1 as SQVTM and CDR2 as ANQGSEA.

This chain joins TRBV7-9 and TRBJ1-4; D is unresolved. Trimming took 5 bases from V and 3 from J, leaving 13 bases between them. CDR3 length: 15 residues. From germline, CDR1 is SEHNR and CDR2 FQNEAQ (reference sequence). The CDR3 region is CASSMGSVANEKLFF. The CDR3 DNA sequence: TGTGCCAGCAGCATGGGGAGCGTCGCTAATGAAAAACTGTTTTTT.

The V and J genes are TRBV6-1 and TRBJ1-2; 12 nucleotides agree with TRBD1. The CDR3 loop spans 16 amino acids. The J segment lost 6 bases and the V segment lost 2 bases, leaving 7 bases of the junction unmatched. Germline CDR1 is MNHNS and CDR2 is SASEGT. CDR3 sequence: CASSELGTGGANGYTF. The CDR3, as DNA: TGTGCCAGCAGTGAATTGGGGACAGGGGGCGCGAATGGCTACACCTTC.

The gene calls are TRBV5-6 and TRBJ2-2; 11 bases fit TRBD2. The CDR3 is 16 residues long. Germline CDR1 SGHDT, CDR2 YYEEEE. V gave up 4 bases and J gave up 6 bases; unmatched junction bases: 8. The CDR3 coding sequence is TGTGCCAGCAGCACGTCTAGCGGGGGGTTCGCCGGGGAGCTGTTTTTT. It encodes CASSTSSGGFAGELFF.

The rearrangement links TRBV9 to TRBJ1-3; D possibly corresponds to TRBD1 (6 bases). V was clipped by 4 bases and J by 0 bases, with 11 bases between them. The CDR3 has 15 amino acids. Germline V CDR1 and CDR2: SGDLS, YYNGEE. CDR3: CASSFGQSSGNTIYF. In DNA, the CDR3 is TGTGCCAGCAGCTTCGGACAGAGCTCTGGAAACACCATATATTTT.

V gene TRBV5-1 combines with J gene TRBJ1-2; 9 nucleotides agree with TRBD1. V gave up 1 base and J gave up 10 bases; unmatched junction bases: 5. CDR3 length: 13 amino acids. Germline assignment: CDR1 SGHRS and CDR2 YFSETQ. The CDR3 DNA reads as TGCGCCAGCAGCTTGTGGGGACAGGGTGACTACACCTTC. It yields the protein CASSLWGQGDYTF.

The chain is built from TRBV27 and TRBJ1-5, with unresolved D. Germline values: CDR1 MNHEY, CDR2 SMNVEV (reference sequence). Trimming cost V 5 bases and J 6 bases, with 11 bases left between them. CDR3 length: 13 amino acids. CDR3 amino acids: CASSERLGQPQHF. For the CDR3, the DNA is TGTGCCAGCAGTGAGAGGCTCGGTCAGCCCCAGCATTTT.

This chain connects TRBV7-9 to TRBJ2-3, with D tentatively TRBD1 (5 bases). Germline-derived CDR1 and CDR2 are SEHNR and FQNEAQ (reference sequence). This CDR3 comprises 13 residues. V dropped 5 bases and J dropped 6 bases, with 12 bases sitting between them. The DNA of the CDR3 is TGTGCCAGCAGCCTTGGGGCTCCGGATACGCAGTATTTT. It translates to CASSLGAPDTQYF.

CDR3 DNA sequence: TGTGCCAGCAGCCCGGATGGGGGGGCTCAAGAGACCCAGTACTTC. Protein sequence: CASSPDGGAQETQYF. The chain joins TRBV3-1 (or the pseudogene TRBV3-2) to TRBJ2-5; D possibly corresponds to TRBD2 (7 bases). Germline values: CDR1 LGHDT, CDR2 YNNKEL (reference sequence). Trimming removed 4 bases at V and 2 bases at J, with 14 bases between. The CDR3 totals 15 residues.

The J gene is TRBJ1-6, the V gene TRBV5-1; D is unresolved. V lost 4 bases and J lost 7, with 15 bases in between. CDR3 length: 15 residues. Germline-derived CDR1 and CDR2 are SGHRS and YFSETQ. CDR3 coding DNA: TGCGCCAGCAGCGCCGGGAGGCAGTCAAATTCACCCCTCCACTTT. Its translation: CASSAGRQSNSPLHF.